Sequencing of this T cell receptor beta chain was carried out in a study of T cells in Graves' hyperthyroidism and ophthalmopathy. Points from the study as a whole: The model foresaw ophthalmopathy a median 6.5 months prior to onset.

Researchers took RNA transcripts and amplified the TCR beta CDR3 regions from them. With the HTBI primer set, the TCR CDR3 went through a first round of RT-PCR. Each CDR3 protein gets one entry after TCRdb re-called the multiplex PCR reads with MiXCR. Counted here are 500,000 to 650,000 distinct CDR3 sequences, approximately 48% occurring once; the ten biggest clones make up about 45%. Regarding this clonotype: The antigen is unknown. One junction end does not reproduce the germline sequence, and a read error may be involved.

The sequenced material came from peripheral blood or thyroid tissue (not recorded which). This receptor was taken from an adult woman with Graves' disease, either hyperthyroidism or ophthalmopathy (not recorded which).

The DNA of the CDR3 is TGTGCCAGCATCGGTGGAGTCACAACGAATGAAAAACTGTTTTTT. It translates to CASIGGVTTNEKLFF. This rearrangement joins TRBV2 to TRBJ1-4; D is ambiguous. CDR3 length: 15 residues. Germline V CDR1 and CDR2: SNHLY, FYNNEI.